This T cell receptor (beta chain) was observed in a study of blood T cell repertoires in COVID-19. Germline V gene lookup returns CDR1 MNHEY and CDR2 SMNVEV (reference sequence). Losses at the gene ends were 6 bases for V and 2 bases for J; bases not matched to a gene: 9. This CDR3 is built from 15 residues. Libraries were prepared by immunoSEQ multiplex PCR; TCRdb keeps only in-frame clonotypes and omits some of them. The sample records about 200,000 clones, around four fifths being singletons. This TCR was sampled from a woman of 80 years or more with COVID-19, enrolled during active disease. Sequencing input: peripheral blood. V is TRBV27 and J is TRBJ1-2; 7 nucleotides line up with TRBD1. The CDR3 DNA is TGTGCCAGCAGACGAACAGGGGCTTACAACTATGGCTACACCTTC. Translation: CASRRTGAYNYGYTF.